A selection of T cell receptor beta chains follows, all from one sample in a study of blood T cell repertoires in COVID-19. Produced via immunoSEQ multiplex PCR; TCRdb's table is partial and in-frame only. The sample gives approximately 250,000 clones, about 85% of which show up once; 4.2% is in the top ten. The material sequenced was peripheral blood. The source of these receptors is a man between 60 and 75 years old with acute or convalescent COVID-19. Both conserved end residues are part of each CDR3. The D gene is left open where the match is weak. Clone size is given for some rows only: seen once, a few or many times, or a class if the clone is expanded.

cdr3_nt,cdr3_aa,v_call,j_call,d_call,clone_size
TGTGCCAGCAGTCCGGCGGACAGGATTTTATACCCGTTGAACACTGAAGCTTTCTTT,CASSPADRILYPLNTEAFF,TRBV6-4,TRBJ1-1,TRBD1,-
TGTGCCAGCAAGAAAGTTGGGGCGATAGGAAACACCATATATTTT,CASKKVGAIGNTIYF,TRBV6-5,TRBJ1-3,-,-
TGTGCCAGCAGCTTAGTGAGGGCAGGGGGGTACAATGAGCAGTTCTTC,CASSLVRAGGYNEQFF,TRBV11-2,TRBJ2-1,-,-
TGCGCCAGCAGGGGACAGGCGAACACCGGGGAGCTGTTTTTT,CASRGQANTGELFF,TRBV4-3,TRBJ2-2,TRBD1,once
TGTGCCAGCAGGCCGACAGGGAGCTCCTACGAGCAGTACTTC,CASRPTGSSYEQYF,TRBV5-4,TRBJ2-7,TRBD1,-
TGTGCCAGCAGTGTCAGGGGGCCCCACACCGGGGAGCTGTTTTTT,CASSVRGPHTGELFF,TRBV25-1,TRBJ2-2,TRBD1,-
TGTGCCAGCAGCTTGGACAGCTCTGGAAACACCATATATTTT,CASSLDSSGNTIYF,TRBV5-6,TRBJ1-3,-,-
TGTGCCAGCAGTACCGGGGGGACCGAGCAGTACTTC,CASSTGGTEQYF,TRBV9,TRBJ2-7,TRBD2,-
TGTGCCAGCAGTTTGGGGAGGCCCTGGTCACAAGAGACCCAGTACTTC,CASSLGRPWSQETQYF,TRBV6-5,TRBJ2-5,-,-
TGTGCCAGCTCACCACGCCAGGGGGAGGCTACGCAGTATTTT,CASSPRQGEATQYF,TRBV18,TRBJ2-3,-,-
TGTGCCAGCAGAGACGGGACTGTGGACGAGCAGTACTTC,CASRDGTVDEQYF,TRBV2,TRBJ2-7,-,-
TGTGCCAGCAGTTCAGGGTTATATGGCTACACCTTC,CASSSGLYGYTF,TRBV28,TRBJ1-2,-,-
TGTGCCAGTAGTTTAGTGCAGGGGGCCTCGTACGAGCAGTACTTC,CASSLVQGASYEQYF,TRBV19,TRBJ2-7,TRBD1,-
TGTGCCAGCTCACCTGGGACTAGCGTACAAGAGACCCAGTACTTC,CASSPGTSVQETQYF,TRBV18,TRBJ2-5,TRBD2,-
TGTGCCAGCAGCGGCTACAGGGGGCGCATCATGAACACTGAAGCTTTCTTT,CASSGYRGRIMNTEAFF,TRBV7-2,TRBJ1-1,TRBD1,-
TGTGCCAGCTCACCCTTTGAGAGACAGGGACATCAGCCCCAGCATTTT,CASSPFERQGHQPQHF,TRBV18,TRBJ1-5,TRBD1,few
TGTGCCAGCAGTCGTCTGGCCCAAGAGACCCAGTACTTC,CASSRLAQETQYF,TRBV25-1,TRBJ2-5,-,-
TGTGCCAGCAGCTCAGGGAATTCACCCCTCCACTTT,CASSSGNSPLHF,TRBV7-9,TRBJ1-6,-,-
TGTGCCAGCAGCCTCGGGACTAGCTTTAGCACAGATACGCAGTATTTT,CASSLGTSFSTDTQYF,TRBV3-1/TRBV3-2,TRBJ2-3,TRBD2,-
TGTGCCAGCAGTGAATTCGGGGCGGGGAAAGAGACCCAGTACTTC,CASSEFGAGKETQYF,TRBV25-1,TRBJ2-5,-,-
TGTGCCAGCAGTGAGCGGGGTCTAGCTGGAAACACCATATATTTT,CASSERGLAGNTIYF,TRBV6-1,TRBJ1-3,-,-
TGTGCCAGCTCACCGACTGGCGATGAGCAGTTCTTC,CASSPTGDEQFF,TRBV18,TRBJ2-1,-,-
TGCAGCGTTGAAGGTCTCTGGACAGGGGGCGAGGGCAAAAACATTCAGTACTTC,CSVEGLWTGGEGKNIQYF,TRBV29-1,TRBJ2-4,TRBD1,once
TGTGCCAGCAGCAGGGAGGGACCACAAATGACGGGAAACACCATATATTTT,CASSREGPQMTGNTIYF,TRBV5-4,TRBJ1-3,-,-
TGTGCCAGCAGTCCCGGGATCTACTACGAGCAGTACTTC,CASSPGIYYEQYF,TRBV6-6,TRBJ2-7,-,-
TGTGCCAGCAGTGCCGGGACACTCTTCTCTGGAAACACCATATATTTT,CASSAGTLFSGNTIYF,TRBV2,TRBJ1-3,-,-
TGTGCTAGCAGCTTTTCGGGGAAGGACGAGCAGTACTTC,CASSFSGKDEQYF,TRBV7-7,TRBJ2-7,-,-
TGTGCCAGCTCACCATCCCTCCTCAAGACAGGGTACTTCTATGGCTACACCTTC,CASSPSLLKTGYFYGYTF,TRBV18,TRBJ1-2,TRBD1,-
TGTGCCATCAGACCTCTAGCGGGGGGACCCTACGAGCAGTACTTC,CAIRPLAGGPYEQYF,TRBV10-3,TRBJ2-7,TRBD2,-
TGTGCCAGCAGCTTAGAGACAGGGCTCTACGAGCAGTACTTC,CASSLETGLYEQYF,TRBV11-2,TRBJ2-7,TRBD1,-
TGTGCCAGCAGTACCGGGTTACGGACTACCTATGGCTACACCTTC,CASSTGLRTTYGYTF,TRBV28,TRBJ1-2,-,-
TGTGCCAGCAGCTCTGACACGGCCCCTTACAATGAGCAGTTCTTC,CASSSDTAPYNEQFF,TRBV5-6,TRBJ2-1,-,-
TGTGCCAGCAGAACCCTAAACGAGCAGTACTTC,CASRTLNEQYF,TRBV6-5,TRBJ2-7,-,-
TGTGCCAGCAGTTTGCGCAGGCTTGGCTACGAGCAGTACTTC,CASSLRRLGYEQYF,TRBV28,TRBJ2-7,-,-
TGTGCCAGCAGCAACAGATACAATGAGCAGTTCTTC,CASSNRYNEQFF,TRBV5-4,TRBJ2-1,-,-
TGTGCCAGCAGCTTGGCCCTGACAGGGCCCAATGAGCAGTTCTTC,CASSLALTGPNEQFF,TRBV5-4,TRBJ2-1,TRBD1,-
TGCAGTGCTAGTGGGGGAGGCGGCCTCGATAATTCACCCCTCCACTTT,CSASGGGGLDNSPLHF,TRBV20-1,TRBJ1-6,-,-
TGTGCCAGCAGCCCCACTGCCAGGGGAAGTCCCTACGAGCAGTACTTC,CASSPTARGSPYEQYF,TRBV11-2,TRBJ2-7,-,-
TGTGCCAGTAGTATAGTAAGGGGAGGGGCCGAGCAGTACTTC,CASSIVRGGAEQYF,TRBV19,TRBJ2-7,TRBD2,few
TGTGCCAGCTCACCATTTCGGGAAGACGAAGATGGCTACACCTTC,CASSPFREDEDGYTF,TRBV18,TRBJ1-2,-,-
TGTGCCAGCAGACCTCCGGACAGACCCACGGGCTACACCTTC,CASRPPDRPTGYTF,TRBV27,TRBJ1-2,-,once
TGTGCCAGCAGCACCCCGGAGGCTCGGGGTGGCTACACCTTC,CASSTPEARGGYTF,TRBV7-9,TRBJ1-2,-,-